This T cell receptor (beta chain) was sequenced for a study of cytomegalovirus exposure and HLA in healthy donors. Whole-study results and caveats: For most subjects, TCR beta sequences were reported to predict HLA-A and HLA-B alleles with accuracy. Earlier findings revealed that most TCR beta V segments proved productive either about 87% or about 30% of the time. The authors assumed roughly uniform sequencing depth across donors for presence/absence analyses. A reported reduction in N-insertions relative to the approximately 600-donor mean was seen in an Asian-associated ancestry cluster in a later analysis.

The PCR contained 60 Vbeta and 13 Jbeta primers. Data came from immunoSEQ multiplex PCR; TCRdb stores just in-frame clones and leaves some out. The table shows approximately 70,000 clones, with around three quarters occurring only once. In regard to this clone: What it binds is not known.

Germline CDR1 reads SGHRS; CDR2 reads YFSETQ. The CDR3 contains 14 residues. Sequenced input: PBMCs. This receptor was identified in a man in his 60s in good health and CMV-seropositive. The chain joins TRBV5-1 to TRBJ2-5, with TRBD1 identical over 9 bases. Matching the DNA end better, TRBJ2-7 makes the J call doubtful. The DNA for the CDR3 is TGCGCCAGCAGCTTGTCGAGGACAGGGGACGAGCAGTACTTC. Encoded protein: CASSLSRTGDEQYF.